The text below deals with one T cell receptor (beta chain). The data originate from a study of cytomegalovirus exposure and HLA in healthy donors. The PCR made use of 60 Vbeta and 13 Jbeta primers. Using immunoSEQ multiplex PCR, the repertoire was profiled, and TCRdb retains in-frame clones only, with some absent. The sample totals about 170,000 clones. V dropped 3 bases and J dropped 0 bases, with 12 bases sitting between them. The CDR3 consists of 16 residues. The germline CDR1 and CDR2 sequences are SGHVS and FQNEAQ. At sampling all donors were nominally healthy, likely with unrecorded immune exposures.

The sample consisted of PBMCs. V gene TRBV7-8 combines with J gene TRBJ1-3; no reliable D call. The receptor's source is a woman aged 18-29 years in good health and CMV-seropositive. The CDR3 nucleotides are TGTGCCAGCAGCTTCTCCCGACGGGACTCTGGAAACACCATATATTTT. It codes for CASSFSRRDSGNTIYF.